These 10 T cell receptor beta chains originate from one sample sequenced in a study of T-cell memory formation after mild COVID-19. TCRdb independently ran MiXCR on the 5' RACE reads; one entry per CDR3 protein. The table records 35,000 to 50,000 distinct CDR3 sequences, roughly 9.8% of them present only once. Sequenced sample: PBMCs or a T cell subset sorted from them (not recorded which). The receptors were gathered from an adult woman who had mild COVID-19 (a few samples of this study predate the infection). Cell type and time point are not known.

Here the CDR3 DNA reads TGCAGCGCCAAAGGGGGGACAGATGATGGCTACACCTTC. Protein sequence: CSAKGGTDDGYTF. The rearrangement links TRBV29-1 to TRBJ1-2, with TRBD1 matching 7 bases. Germline-derived CDR1 and CDR2 are SQVTM and ANQGSEA. J was trimmed by 6 bases and V by 7 bases; bases with no gene match: 11. This CDR3 contains 13 residues.

This clonotype was picked up a small number of times. The V call is TRBV29-1, the J call TRBJ2-7; D may be TRBD1 (6 bases). Deletions cut 1 base from V and 0 bases from J, with 16 bases between. The germline V gene has CDR1 SQVTM and CDR2 ANQGSEA. The CDR3 is 16 residues long. The CDR3 here is CSVEVETGDLSYEQYF. As DNA, the CDR3 is TGCAGCGTTGAAGTGGAGACAGGCGACCTCTCCTACGAGCAGTACTTC.

This clonotype came up a few times. V is TRBV12-3 or TRBV12-4 and J is TRBJ1-1; 7 bases line up with TRBD1. CDR3 length: 12 residues. J lost 4 bases, V lost 6 bases, and 2 bases had no gene match. This chain's CDR3 is CASRSGGTEAFF. The CDR3 nucleotides are TGTGCCAGCAGGTCAGGGGGCACTGAAGCTTTCTTT.

This clonotype was observed a few times. The chain is built from TRBV2 and TRBJ2-1; 7 bases fit TRBD2. CDR3 size: 14 residues. Germline V gives CDR1 SNHLY, CDR2 FYNNEI. The V segment lost 3 bases and the J segment 3 bases; nucleotides outside the gene matches: 2. The DNA for the CDR3 is TGTGCCAGCAGTGAGTCTAGCGGCTACAATGAGCAGTTCTTC. It codes for CASSESSGYNEQFF.

In this sample, this clonotype turned up many times. The genes are TRBV20-1 and TRBJ2-1; 15 nucleotides match TRBD2. Losses at the gene ends were 3 bases for V and 7 bases for J; bases not matched to a gene: 7. CDR1 and CDR2 (germline): DFQATT, SNEGSKA (reference sequence). The CDR3 runs to 16 residues. The CDR3 region is CSARFGLAGGNNEQFF. In DNA form, the CDR3 reads TGCAGTGCTAGGTTCGGACTAGCGGGGGGGAATAATGAGCAGTTCTTC.

This clonotype has ten or more counts. V is TRBV20-1 and J is TRBJ2-1; 8 nucleotides match TRBD1. In germline, CDR1 is DFQATT, CDR2 SNEGSKA (reference sequence). The CDR3 has 15 amino acids. V dropped 0 bases and J dropped 3; count of bases not matched to a gene: 4. The DNA for the CDR3 is TGCAGTGCTAGAGATCAGGGGGCCGGCTACAATGAGCAGTTCTTC. The encoded protein is CSARDQGAGYNEQFF.

The V gene is TRBV13, the J gene TRBJ2-6; weak D call: TRBD1 (5 bases). Trimming stripped 3 bases from V and 0 bases from J, with 15 bases between. The germline V gene has CDR1 PRHDT and CDR2 FYEKMQ (reference sequence). The CDR3 totals 18 residues. In nucleotides, the CDR3 is TGTGCCAGCAGCTTTCCCACAGGCGTAAGCTCTGGGGCCAACGTCCTGACTTTC. Translating it yields CASSFPTGVSSGANVLTF.

Many counts were recorded for this clonotype. This chain connects TRBV20-1 to TRBJ1-1, with no clear D. CDR1 and CDR2 (germline): DFQATT, SNEGSKA (reference sequence). The CDR3 contains 14 residues. The V end lost 1 base, the J end lost 2 bases, and 11 bases lay between the germline ends. The CDR3 DNA reads TGCAGTGCTAGAGTACTCCGGATCAACACTGAAGCTTTCTTT. Protein sequence: CSARVLRINTEAFF.

The V gene is TRBV5-1, the J gene TRBJ2-3, with D tentatively TRBD2 (6 bases). V lost 6 bases to trimming and J lost 5 bases, with 13 bases between them. The V gene's germline CDR1 is SGHRS and CDR2 YFSETQ. The length of the CDR3 is 13 residues. CDR3 in amino acids: CASTRPGGDTQYF. The CDR3 DNA sequence: TGCGCCAGCACCCGACCCGGGGGAGATACGCAGTATTTT. Complete variable domain (other parts from reference TRBV5-1 and TRBJ2-3): KAGVTQTPRYLIKTRGQQVTLSCSPISGHRSVSWYQQTPGQGLQFLFEYFSETQRNKGNFPGRFSGRQFSNSRSEMNVSTLELGDSALYLCASTRPGGDTQYFGPGTRLTVL.

This clonotype was observed a handful of times. The chain carries TRBV4-2 and TRBJ1-5, with a tentative D call TRBD1 (5 bases). The CDR3 runs 13 residues. Trimming cost V 4 bases and J 9 bases, with 13 bases left between them. The V gene's germline CDR1 is LGHNA and CDR2 YNFKEQ. CDR3 protein: CASSRTSRGPQHF. In DNA form, the CDR3 reads TGTGCCAGCAGCCGTACATCGAGGGGGCCCCAGCATTTT.